Described below is a single T cell receptor beta chain sequence and its context. The target antigen is unknown. The sample is drawn from a study of T cell repertoires in cytomegalovirus infection. Germline CDR1 DFQATT, CDR2 SNEGSKA (reference sequence). Trimming at V came to 0 bases and at J to 5 bases, leaving 6 bases not matched to a gene. CDR3 length: 15 amino acids. Notes on the study in general: The ex vivo response was dominated by HLA-C-restricted CMV-specific TCR beta clonotypes.

MiXCR, run by TCRdb on the reads, gives a single entry per CDR3 protein. The sample holds 210,000 or so distinct CDR3 sequences, around 6.6% seen once. Sequencing was performed on PBMCs. This receptor was taken from a human donor in good health (CMV status not recorded). Some clones in this sample may be carry-over from other donors' samples. The chain recombines TRBV20-1 with TRBJ2-5, with 10 bases that match TRBD1. In nucleotides, the CDR3 is TGCAGTGCTAGAGACGACAGGGGGCATCGGGAGACCCAGTACTTC. It yields the protein CSARDDRGHRETQYF.